This T cell receptor (beta chain) was sequenced in a study of post-analysis software for immune sequencing data. Looking at the study overall: Clinical courses comprised relapsing-remitting, secondary progressive and progressive-relapsing multiple sclerosis.

Comments on this clonotype: The antigen remains undetermined.

Unique molecular identifiers had been added to the TCR beta cDNA libraries. Input of about 0.95 to 10 million T cells yielded about half a million cDNA molecules. TCRdb independently ran MiXCR on the PCR reads; one entry per CDR3 protein. Among roughly 570,000 distinct CDR3 sequences, roughly 34% were seen once, and the ten largest hold 4.5% to 7.5%. Regarding the study as a whole: In multiple sclerosis, normalized Chao1 diversity was significantly below that of controls.

Sequenced material: blood. The TCR comes from a girl aged 2 to 17 with multiple sclerosis.

The CDR3 coding sequence is TGCAGTGCTTCTCGGACGAGCGGGGGCACCGGGGAGACCCAGTACTTC. This translates into CSASRTSGGTGETQYF. The chain employs TRBV20-1 and TRBJ2-4; 8 bases are shared with TRBD2. Gene TRBJ2-5 matches the end of the DNA better, so the J call may be wrong. CDR1 and CDR2 (germline): DFQATT, SNEGSKA (reference sequence). This CDR3 has 16 amino acids.